This T cell receptor (beta chain) originates from a study of CXCR3-negative and CXCR3-positive naive CD8 T cells. For the study at large: Libraries each contributed about 1.5 +/- 0.3 million TRB reads, for around 140 million in total. Whole-study results and caveats: With CXCR3 expression partially decreased after cryopreservation, most assays relied on fresh PBMCs. Diversity proved comparably high across both naive subsets and much lower in memory CD8+ cells. Greater hydrophobicity was found in TRB CDR3s of CXCR3-positive naive cells than of CXCR3-negative naive cells.

Remarks on this clonotype: The antigen is undetermined.

The length of the CDR3 is 16 residues. CD45RO-CCR7+CD27+CD95- defined naive CD8+ T cells. TRB cDNA was prepared as libraries by UMI-labeled 5' RACE. Reprocessing the 5' RACE reads, TCRdb reports a single entry for every CDR3 protein and omits DNA. The listing contains approximately 65,000 distinct CDR3 sequences. Material for sequencing was naive CXCR3+ CD8+ T cells from blood. Subset indicated: CD45RO-CCR7+CD27+CD95- naive CD8+ T cells expressing CXCR3 (TNR3+). This sequence was found in a human donor in good health. Some clones in this sample may be carry-over from other donors' samples. The chain joins TRBV12-3 or TRBV12-4 to TRBJ2-2. CDR3 in amino acids: CASSFSQLYYTGELFF.